What follows are 3 T cell receptor beta chains derived from one specimen sequenced in a study of cytomegalovirus exposure and HLA in healthy donors. It was with 60 Vbeta and 13 Jbeta primers that the PCR ran. Sequencing was performed with immunoSEQ multiplex PCR; in TCRdb, only in-frame clones are kept and a portion is missing. The data hold more than 85,000 clones, with over 60% observed a single time. Specimen: PBMCs. The source of these receptors is a woman aged 60-75 years in good health and CMV-seropositive.

V and J are TRBV28 and TRBJ2-1, with D possibly matching TRBD2 (6 bases). The length of the CDR3 is 12 residues. Germline values: CDR1 MDHEN, CDR2 SYDVKM. V shed 8 bases and J shed 5 bases, with 10 bases lying between them. The CDR3 DNA reads as TGTGCCAGCGGGAGGTTAAACAATGAGCAGTTCTTC. Residues: CASGRLNNEQFF.

This clone has a handful of counts. The CDR3 loop reads CASSPGLRNEKLFF. The CDR3 DNA follows: TGTGCCAGCAGCCCGGGACTTAGAAATGAAAAACTGTTTTTT. This chain connects TRBV5-4 to TRBJ1-4; D might be TRBD1 (5 bases). This CDR3 contains 14 residues. V was shortened by 4 bases and J by 5 bases, with 12 bases between the two germline ends. From germline, CDR1 is SGHNT and CDR2 YYREEE (reference sequence).

The genes are TRBV28 and TRBJ2-7; weak D call: TRBD1 (5 bases). Deletions cut 10 bases from V and 3 bases from J, with 16 bases between. This CDR3 is 13 amino acids long. Germline V gene lookup returns CDR1 MDHEN and CDR2 SYDVKM. CDR3 in amino acids: CAISPRADYEQYF. As DNA, the CDR3 is TGTGCCATCTCCCCCAGGGCTGACTACGAGCAGTACTTC.